The present entry profiles one TCR beta chain with its context. Its antigen is not identified. The data derive from a study of T-cell memory formation after mild COVID-19. Study background: In these data, TCR clusters were largely donor specific. Study-level points and caveats: Day 15 to 85 contracting clones showed balanced CD4/CD8; later expanders leaned CD4+. Contracting CD4+ clones lay largely in CM and EM, with CD8+ ones residing in EMRA.

The CDR3 is 16 amino acids. V lost 3 bases to trimming and J lost 0 bases, with 15 bases between them. Germline values: CDR1 KGHSH, CDR2 LQKENI. TCR alpha and TCR beta cDNA libraries carrying sample barcodes and UMIs came from 5'RACE with constant-segment primers. Each CDR3 protein is one row after TCRdb ran MiXCR on the 5' RACE reads. In the table there are about 500,000 distinct CDR3 sequences, about a fifth of which are singletons. The material sequenced was PBMCs or a T cell subset sorted from them (not recorded which). This TCR was sampled from an adult woman who had mild COVID-19 (a few samples of this study predate the infection). Cell type and time point are not known. The chain employs TRBV18 and TRBJ2-7; D uncertain. The chain's CDR3 is CASSPDQAELSYEQYF. As DNA, the CDR3 is TGTGCCAGCTCACCCGACCAGGCGGAGCTCTCCTACGAGCAGTACTTC. Based on the CDR3 plus reference TRBV18 and TRBJ2-7, the full variable domain is NAGVMQNPRHLVRRRGQEARLRCSPMKGHSHVYWYRQLPEEGLKFMVYLQKENIIDESGMPKERFSAEFPKEGPSILRIQQVVRGDSAAYFCASSPDQAELSYEQYFGPGTRLTVT.